This T cell receptor (beta chain) was sequenced in a study of T cell changes during pregnancy in multiple sclerosis. Assay used: immunoSEQ multiplex PCR; TCRdb lists only in-frame clones, some missing. The table shows approximately 61,000 clones, with over 75% occurring only once. V gave up 3 bases and J gave up 8 bases, with 14 bases separating them. This CDR3 has 14 amino acids. Germline CDR1 MRHNA, CDR2 SNTAGT. The chain links TRBV6-4 to TRBJ2-1; possible D gene TRBD1, 5 bases. The material was peripheral blood, obtained in the first trimester of pregnancy. This sequence originates from a female donor with multiple sclerosis, enrolled in a pregnancy study. CDR3 DNA sequence: TGTGCCAGCAGTGAGATAGGGGCTGGATATGAGCAGTTCTTC. Amino acids: CASSEIGAGYEQFF.